Below are 16 T cell receptor beta chains sequenced from a single sample in a study of blood T cell repertoires in COVID-19. Measured with immunoSEQ multiplex PCR; TCRdb has only the in-frame clones, and not every one. The table lists over 85,000 clones, roughly 84% of them singletons. The sample comprised peripheral blood. Receptors were obtained from a woman of 80 years or more with acute or convalescent COVID-19.

V gene TRBV5-4 combines with J gene TRBJ1-1; 9 bases match TRBD1. The CDR3 is 15 residues long. Trimming removed 3 bases from V and 5 bases from J; junction bases left unmatched: 8. The germline CDR1 and CDR2 sequences are SGHNT and YYREEE (reference sequence). The CDR3 here is CASSSKTGGWTEAFF. The CDR3 DNA follows: TGTGCCAGCAGCTCAAAGACAGGGGGATGGACTGAAGCTTTCTTT.

This rearrangement joins TRBV4-2 to TRBJ2-1; 7 bases map to TRBD1. CDR1 and CDR2 from the germline V gene are LGHNA and YNFKEQ. The trim removed 2 bases at V and 0 bases at J, leaving 16 bases unmatched. This CDR3 is built from 20 residues. The CDR3 DNA is TGTGCCAGCAGCCAAAGATCGTGGACAGGTGACCGAGGCTCCTACAATGAGCAGTTCTTC. Translating gives CASSQRSWTGDRGSYNEQFF.

Of note for this clone: This sample also contains other DNA sequences that code for the same CDR3. The chain couples TRBV19 to TRBJ1-5; the D gene is possibly TRBD1 (5 bases). The length of the CDR3 is 15 residues. The germline V gene has CDR1 LNHDA and CDR2 SQIVND (reference sequence). The V end lost 1 base, the J end lost 4 bases, and 11 bases lay between the germline ends. CDR3 loop: CASSIGGGRNQPQHF. Written as DNA, the CDR3 is TGTGCCAGTAGTATAGGGGGGGGTCGGAATCAGCCCCAGCATTTT.

V usage is TRBV19 and J usage is TRBJ1-1; 8 bases match TRBD1. CDR3 size: 13 residues. Germline values: CDR1 LNHDA, CDR2 SQIVND (reference sequence). J lost 2 bases, V lost 5 bases, and 1 base had no gene match. CDR3: CASSGQGNTEAFF. In DNA, the CDR3 is TGTGCCAGTAGTGGACAGGGCAACACTGAAGCTTTCTTT. Full variable domain (missing parts from reference TRBV19 and TRBJ1-1): DGGITQSPKYLFRKEGQNVTLSCEQNLNHDAMYWYRQDPGQGLRLIYYSQIVNDFQKGDIAEGYSVSREKKESFPLTVTSAQKNPTAFYLCASSGQGNTEAFFGQGTRLTVV.

The chain employs TRBV5-1 and TRBJ1-1; D gene uncertain. Trimming took 6 bases from V and 11 from J, leaving 14 bases between them. CDR1 is SGHRS, CDR2 YFSETQ, per germline. CDR3 length: 11 amino acids. The CDR3 DNA sequence: TGCGCCAGCAAATTATCCGAGAGGGCTTTCTTT. This encodes CASKLSERAFF.

The chain carries TRBV5-1 and TRBJ1-5; 7 nucleotides align to TRBD1. CDR1 and CDR2 (germline): SGHRS, YFSETQ. The CDR3 has 15 amino acids. Germline trimming cut 4 bases from V and 7 bases from J; bases unmatched to any gene: 11. The CDR3 sequence is CASSPTTGAGQPQHF. The CDR3 DNA sequence: TGCGCCAGCAGCCCAACTACAGGGGCCGGACAGCCCCAGCATTTT.

The chain employs TRBV20-1 and TRBJ2-2; TRBD2 matches at 8 bases. Germline lookup yields CDR1 DFQATT and CDR2 SNEGSKA (reference sequence). V trimming: 3 bases; J trimming: 3 bases; junction bases outside the gene matches: 6. This CDR3 region has 15 residues. CDR3: CSASRLAGHTGELFF. The CDR3 DNA sequence: TGCAGTGCTAGTCGTTTAGCGGGGCACACCGGGGAGCTGTTTTTT.

CDR3 nucleotide sequence: TGTGCCAGCAGCGCAACCGGGACAGGGGGTGAGACCCAGTACTTC. Encoded protein: CASSATGTGGETQYF. The V and J genes are TRBV9 and TRBJ2-5; 11 bases are a match to TRBD1. CDR3 length: 15 residues. V gave up 3 bases and J gave up 5 bases; unmatched junction bases: 6. Germline V gives CDR1 SGDLS, CDR2 YYNGEE. Combining the CDR3 with reference TRBV9 and TRBJ2-5 gives the whole variable domain DSGVTQTPKHLITATGQRVTLRCSPRSGDLSVYWYQQSLDQGLQFLIQYYNGEERAKGNILERFSAQQFPDLHSELNLSSLELGDSALYFCASSATGTGGETQYFGPGTRLLVL.

The chain joins TRBV2 to TRBJ2-1, with 13 positions matching TRBD2. The CDR3 covers 16 residues. V was clipped by 6 bases and J by 12 bases; unmatched bases: 14. Germline V gene data show CDR1 as SNHLY and CDR2 as FYNNEI. CDR3: CASRASRTSGGWGQFF. CDR3 DNA sequence: TGTGCCAGCAGAGCTTCCCGGACTAGCGGGGGATGGGGGCAGTTCTTC.

The chain employs TRBV7-9 and TRBJ2-3, with D perhaps TRBD2 (6 bases). Trimming took off 0 bases at V and 4 bases at J, with 14 bases between the two ends. This CDR3 is 16 amino acids long. CDR1 SEHNR and CDR2 FQNEAQ come from the germline V gene (reference sequence). The chain's CDR3 is CASSLARGASADTQYF. In DNA, the CDR3 is TGTGCCAGCAGCTTAGCGCGGGGAGCGTCGGCAGATACGCAGTATTTT. Together with reference TRBV7-9 and TRBJ2-3, the CDR3 gives the full variable domain: DTGVSQNPRHKITKRGQNVTFRCDPISEHNRLYWYRQTLGQGPEFLTYFQNEAQLEKSRLLSDRFSAERPKGSFSTLEIQRTEQGDSAMYLCASSLARGASADTQYFGPGTRLTVL.

V gene TRBV7-6 combines with J gene TRBJ2-3, with 11 nucleotides matching TRBD2. This CDR3 is built from 16 residues. The V gene end was trimmed by 1 base and the J gene end by 5 bases; junction bases not matched to a gene: 5. CDR1 is SGHVS, CDR2 FNYEAQ, per germline. CDR3 nucleotides: TGTGCCAGCAGCTTAGAACTAGCGGGGGCGGGAGATACGCAGTATTTT. Translating it yields CASSLELAGAGDTQYF.

The chain combines TRBV29-1 with TRBJ1-1; no firm D call. Germline V gives CDR1 SQVTM, CDR2 ANQGSEA. The germline V and J ends were trimmed by 6 bases and 0 bases, with 14 bases remaining between them. The CDR3 runs to 14 residues. This CDR3 reads CSVRSQSMNTEAFF. In DNA form, the CDR3 reads TGCAGCGTCCGGAGCCAGTCCATGAACACTGAAGCTTTCTTT.

V usage is TRBV5-8 and J usage is TRBJ1-1; 7 bases align to TRBD1. Losses at the gene ends were 5 bases for V and 0 bases for J; bases not matched to a gene: 7. This CDR3 comprises 15 residues. The germline CDR1 and CDR2 sequences are SGHTS and YDEGEE. The chain's CDR3 is CASSIRGAMNTEAFF. For the CDR3, the DNA is TGTGCCAGCAGTATCAGGGGGGCCATGAACACTGAAGCTTTCTTT.

The gene calls are TRBV7-2 and TRBJ1-2, with TRBD1 matching over 7 bases. Losses at the gene ends were 7 bases for V and 0 bases for J; bases not matched to a gene: 8. This CDR3 has 15 amino acids. Germline V CDR1 and CDR2: SGHTA, FQGNSA. The CDR3 DNA follows: TGTGCCAGCACCCGGACAGGAGGGACTAACTATGGCTACACCTTC. It specifies CASTRTGGTNYGYTF.

The CDR3 bases are TGTGCCAGCAGCGTAACAGGGTTGGGGTACGAGCAGTACTTC. Translation: CASSVTGLGYEQYF. The chain links TRBV9 to TRBJ2-7, with a tentative D call TRBD1 (6 bases). Per germline, CDR1 SGDLS and CDR2 YYNGEE. The germline V and J ends were trimmed by 1 base and 4 bases, with 12 bases remaining between them. CDR3 length: 14 residues. The full variable domain, rest sourced from reference TRBV9 and TRBJ2-7, is DSGVTQTPKHLITATGQRVTLRCSPRSGDLSVYWYQQSLDQGLQFLIQYYNGEERAKGNILERFSAQQFPDLHSELNLSSLELGDSALYFCASSVTGLGYEQYFGPGTRLTVT.

To note about this clone: The junction departs from the called germline gene at one end, perhaps through a read error. The V gene is TRBV29-1, the J gene TRBJ2-7; D might be TRBD1 (6 bases). From germline, CDR1 is SQVTM and CDR2 ANQGSEA. The CDR3 sequence is 8 residues long. The CDR3 is CSVDGTHF. The CDR3, as DNA: TGCAGCGTTGACGGGACACACTTC.